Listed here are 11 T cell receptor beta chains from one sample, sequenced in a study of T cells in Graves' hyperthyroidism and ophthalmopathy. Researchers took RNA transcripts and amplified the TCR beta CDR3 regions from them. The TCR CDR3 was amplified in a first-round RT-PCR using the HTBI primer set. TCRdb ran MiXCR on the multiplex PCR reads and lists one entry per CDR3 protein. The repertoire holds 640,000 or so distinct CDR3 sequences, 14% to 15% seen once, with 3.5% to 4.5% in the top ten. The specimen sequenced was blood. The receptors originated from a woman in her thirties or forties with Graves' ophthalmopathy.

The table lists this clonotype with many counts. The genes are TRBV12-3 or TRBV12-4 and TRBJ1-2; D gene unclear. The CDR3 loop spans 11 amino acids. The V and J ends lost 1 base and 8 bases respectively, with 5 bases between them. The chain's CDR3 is CASSLEVGYTF. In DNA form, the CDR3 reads TGTGCCAGCAGTTTAGAAGTCGGCTACACCTTC.

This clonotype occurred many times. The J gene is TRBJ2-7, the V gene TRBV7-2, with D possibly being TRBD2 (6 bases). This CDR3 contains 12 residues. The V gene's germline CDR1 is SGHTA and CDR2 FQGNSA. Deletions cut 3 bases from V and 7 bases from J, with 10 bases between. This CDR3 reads CASSFAGREQYF. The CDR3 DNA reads TGTGCCAGCAGCTTCGCGGGGAGGGAGCAGTACTTC.

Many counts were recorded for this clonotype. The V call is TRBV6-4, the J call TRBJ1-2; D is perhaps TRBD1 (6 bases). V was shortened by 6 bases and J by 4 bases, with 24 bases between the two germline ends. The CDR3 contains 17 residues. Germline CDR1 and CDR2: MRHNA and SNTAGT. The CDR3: CASRSRRDKALPYGYTF. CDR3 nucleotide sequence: TGTGCCAGCAGGTCACGTCGGGACAAGGCCCTTCCCTATGGCTACACCTTC.

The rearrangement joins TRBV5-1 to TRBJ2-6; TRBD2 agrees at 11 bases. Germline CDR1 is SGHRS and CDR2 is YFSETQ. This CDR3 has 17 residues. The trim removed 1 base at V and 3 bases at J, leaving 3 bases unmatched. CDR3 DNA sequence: TGCGCCAGCAGCTTGCGGCTAGCGGGAGGTGGGGCCAACGTCCTGACTTTC. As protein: CASSLRLAGGGANVLTF.

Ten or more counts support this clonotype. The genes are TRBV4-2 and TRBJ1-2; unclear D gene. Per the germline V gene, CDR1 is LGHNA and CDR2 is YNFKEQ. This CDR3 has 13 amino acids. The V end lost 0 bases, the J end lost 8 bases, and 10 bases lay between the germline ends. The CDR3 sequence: CASSQDRPWGYTF. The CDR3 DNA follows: TGTGCCAGCAGCCAAGATAGGCCCTGGGGCTACACCTTC.

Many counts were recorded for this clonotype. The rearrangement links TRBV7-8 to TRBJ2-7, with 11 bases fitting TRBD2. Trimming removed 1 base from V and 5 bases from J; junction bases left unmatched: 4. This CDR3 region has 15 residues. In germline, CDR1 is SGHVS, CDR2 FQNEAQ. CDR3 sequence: CASSLGLAGIDEQYF. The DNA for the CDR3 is TGTGCCAGCAGCTTAGGACTAGCGGGAATCGACGAGCAGTACTTC.

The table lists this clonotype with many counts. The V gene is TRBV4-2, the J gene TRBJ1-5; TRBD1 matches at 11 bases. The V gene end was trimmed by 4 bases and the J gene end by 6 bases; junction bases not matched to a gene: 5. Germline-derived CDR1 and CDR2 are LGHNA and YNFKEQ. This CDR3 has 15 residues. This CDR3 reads CASSLRGQGAQPQHF. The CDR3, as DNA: TGTGCCAGCAGCCTACGAGGACAGGGGGCTCAGCCCCAGCATTTT.

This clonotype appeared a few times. For the CDR3, the DNA is TGCAGTGCCTCCAATACGGACTACAATGAGCAGTTCTTC. The encoded protein is CSASNTDYNEQFF. The rearrangement links TRBV20-1 to TRBJ2-1; D is uncertain. V was clipped by 6 bases and J by 3 bases, with 12 bases between them. This CDR3 is 13 amino acids long. Germline CDR1 reads DFQATT; CDR2 reads SNEGSKA (reference sequence).

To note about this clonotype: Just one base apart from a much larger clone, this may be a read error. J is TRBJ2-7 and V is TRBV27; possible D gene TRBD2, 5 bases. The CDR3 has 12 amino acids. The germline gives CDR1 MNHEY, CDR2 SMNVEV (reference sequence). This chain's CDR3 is CASSRGPGEQCF. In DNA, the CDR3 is TGTGCCAGCAGCCGAGGGCCCGGGGAGCAGTGCTTC.

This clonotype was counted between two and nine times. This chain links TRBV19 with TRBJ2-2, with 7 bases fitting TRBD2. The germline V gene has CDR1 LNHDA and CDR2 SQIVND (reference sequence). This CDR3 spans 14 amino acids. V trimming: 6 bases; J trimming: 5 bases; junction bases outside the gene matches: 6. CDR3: CASSSSGVTGELFF. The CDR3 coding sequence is TGTGCCAGTAGCTCGAGCGGGGTAACCGGGGAGCTGTTTTTT.

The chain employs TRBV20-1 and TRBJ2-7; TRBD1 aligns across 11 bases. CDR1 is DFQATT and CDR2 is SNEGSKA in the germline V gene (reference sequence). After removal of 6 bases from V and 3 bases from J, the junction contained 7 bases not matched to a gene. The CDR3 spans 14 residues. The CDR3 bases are TGCAGTGCGAATCCGGGACAGGGGGGCTACGAGCAGTACTTC. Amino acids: CSANPGQGGYEQYF.